This TCR beta chain was sequenced for a study of quantifying T cell responses using KT2 cells. Study-wide context: TCR alpha and beta constant-region primers primed reverse transcription of RNA.

A single-stranded UMI oligo with SP2 sequence was ligated to cDNA 3' ends. First-round PCR used about 4 cycles and beta primers RC1.1 and RC1.2 covering TRBC1 and TRBC2. MiXCR, run by TCRdb on the UMI-ligation and nested PCR reads, gives a single entry per CDR3 protein. The sample includes 39,000 or so distinct CDR3 sequences, about 15% seen only once; the top ten take roughly 40%. CDR1 is SEHNR and CDR2 is FQNEAQ in the germline V gene (reference sequence). Trimming cost V 3 bases and J 1 base, with 9 bases left between them. CDR3 size: 14 residues. This clonotype was observed a handful of times. The sequenced sample was PBMCs spiked with cells of the T cell clone KT2. This sequence joins TRBV7-9 and TRBJ1-1, with D possibly being TRBD1 (6 bases). The TCR comes from a human donor. The CDR3: CASSFGGQNTEAFF. In DNA form, the CDR3 reads TGTGCCAGCAGCTTTGGGGGACAGAACACTGAAGCTTTCTTT.